The 5 T cell receptor beta chains below were found in one sample sequenced in a study of cytomegalovirus exposure and HLA in healthy donors. The study ran its PCR with 60 Vbeta and 13 Jbeta primers. Generated by immunoSEQ multiplex PCR, the TCRdb table keeps only in-frame clones and is missing some. The sample contains about 43,000 clones, 81% of which appear only once. The source material was PBMCs. The receptors originated from a man between 45 and 60 years old in good health and CMV-seronegative.

This chain joins TRBV4-1 and TRBJ1-5; D is undetermined. CDR1 and CDR2 (germline): MGHRA, YSYEKL. The CDR3 sequence is 13 residues long. The V end lost 2 bases, the J end lost 10 bases, and 12 bases lay between the germline ends. The CDR3 reads CASSQPLNVPQHF. The CDR3 bases are TGCGCCAGCAGCCAACCCCTTAATGTACCCCAGCATTTT.

In this sample, this clone turned up a few times. V is TRBV5-4 and J is TRBJ1-1, with 7 bases that match TRBD1. With 3 bases clipped from V and 2 bases from J, the junction kept 4 bases outside the gene matches. CDR3 length: 14 amino acids. Germline V lookup: CDR1 SGHNT, CDR2 YYREEE (reference sequence). CDR3 sequence: CASSWDRGNTEAFF. Written as DNA, the CDR3 is TGTGCCAGCAGCTGGGACAGAGGAAACACTGAAGCTTTCTTT.

The CDR3 loop reads CASSLSLAGGPVGNEQFF. Written as DNA, the CDR3 is TGTGCCAGCAGCTTGTCTCTGGCGGGGGGGCCGGTCGGCAATGAGCAGTTCTTC. The chain uses TRBV7-9 and TRBJ2-1; TRBD2 agrees at 9 bases. Germline CDR1 and CDR2: SEHNR and FQNEAQ (reference sequence). The CDR3 contains 18 residues. The V segment lost 3 bases and the J segment 6 bases; nucleotides outside the gene matches: 15.

The CDR3 DNA reads as TGTGCCAGCAGCCCAAGAGGACTAGCGGGGGTACCAGATACGCAGTATTTT. This codes for CASSPRGLAGVPDTQYF. This chain links TRBV7-8 with TRBJ2-3; 13 nucleotides align to TRBD2. The germline gives CDR1 SGHVS, CDR2 FQNEAQ. The CDR3 is made up of 17 amino acids. The junction had 9 bases not matched to a gene; V was cut back by 5 bases and J by 4 bases.

The rearrangement links TRBV15 to TRBJ1-2; no reliable D call. CDR1 is LNHNV, CDR2 YYDKDF, per germline (reference sequence). Trimming stripped 0 bases from V and 4 bases from J, with 6 bases between. The CDR3 totals 13 residues. The CDR3 bases are TGTGCCACCAGCAGAGACAACGGCTATGGCTACACCTTC. Translating it yields CATSRDNGYGYTF.